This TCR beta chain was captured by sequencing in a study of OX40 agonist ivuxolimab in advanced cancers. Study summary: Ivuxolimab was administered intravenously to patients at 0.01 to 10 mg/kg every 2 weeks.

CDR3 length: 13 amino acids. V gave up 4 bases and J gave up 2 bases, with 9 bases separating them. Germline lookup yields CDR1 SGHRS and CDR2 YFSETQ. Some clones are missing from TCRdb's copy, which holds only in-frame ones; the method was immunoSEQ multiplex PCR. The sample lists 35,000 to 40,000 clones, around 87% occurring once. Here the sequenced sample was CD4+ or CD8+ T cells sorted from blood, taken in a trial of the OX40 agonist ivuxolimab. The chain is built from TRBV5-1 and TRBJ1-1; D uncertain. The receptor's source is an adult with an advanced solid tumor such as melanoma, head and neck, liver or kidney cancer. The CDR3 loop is CASSGLLNTEAFF. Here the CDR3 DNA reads TGCGCCAGCAGCGGGCTCCTAAACACTGAAGCTTTCTTT.